These T cell receptor beta chains were read from a single sample in a study of response to subunit inactivated influenza vaccine. TCRdb called the RT-PCR reads again in MiXCR, with one record for every CDR3 protein. Altogether 600,000 to 700,000 distinct CDR3 sequences are present, about 15% being singletons, with the ten largest covering roughly 7.6%. The specimen was PBMCs from blood, collected less than 15 days before vaccination. The source is a man aged 45 to 65 who received an inactivated influenza vaccine. Both conserved end residues are part of each CDR3. The D gene is left open where the match is weak. Part of the rows lack a size; the others show once, few, many or a class for expanded clones.

v_gene	j_gene	d_gene	abundance	CDR3aa	CDR3nt
TRBV6-2/TRBV6-3	TRBJ2-1	NA	few	CATLSDPSYNEQFF	TGTGCCACCCTTAGCGACCCCTCCTACAATGAGCAGTTCTTC
TRBV20-1	TRBJ1-5	TRBD1	many	CSGTGDSNQPQHF	TGCAGTGGGACAGGGGATAGCAATCAGCCCCAGCATTTT
TRBV12-3/TRBV12-4	TRBJ2-1	TRBD2	many	CASSLDTGTTASNEQFF	TGTGCCAGCAGTTTAGACACCGGGACTACAGCGAGCAATGAGCAGTTCTTC
TRBV7-2	TRBJ2-5	TRBD2	few	CASSLAAASGGTQYF	TGTGCCAGCAGCTTAGCGGCGGCTAGCGGGGGGACCCAGTACTTC
TRBV20-1	TRBJ2-7	NA	few	CSAQRPKSYEQYF	TGCAGTGCTCAACGACCGAAATCCTACGAGCAGTACTTC
TRBV3-1	TRBJ1-1	TRBD1	few	CASSQDSPGTVIPEAFF	TGTGCCAGCAGCCAAGATTCGCCCGGGACAGTGATTCCTGAAGCTTTCTTT
TRBV20-1	TRBJ2-1	TRBD2	NA	CRHGTSGRNEQFF	TGCAGGCACGGGACTAGCGGGCGCAATGAGCAGTTCTTC
TRBV7-2	TRBJ2-1	TRBD2	NA	CASSLAHLAGGYNEQFF	TGTGCCAGCAGCTTAGCCCACCTAGCGGGGGGGTACAATGAGCAGTTCTTC
TRBV12-3/TRBV12-4	TRBJ2-2	NA	many	CASSPRTSGELFF	TGTGCCAGCAGTCCCCGGACGAGCGGGGAGCTGTTTTTT
TRBV20-1	TRBJ2-7	NA	NA	CSARDDLRDEQYF	TGCAGTGCTAGAGATGATTTAAGGGACGAGCAGTACTTC
TRBV12-3/TRBV12-4	TRBJ1-1	NA	many	CASSFTPRVGEAFF	TGTGCCAGCAGTTTTACCCCGCGGGTGGGGGAAGCTTTCTTT
TRBV27	TRBJ2-7	NA	few	CASSFFGQGGSYEQYF	TGTGCCAGCAGTTTCTTTGGGCAGGGGGGTTCCTACGAGCAGTACTTC
TRBV27	TRBJ2-3	TRBD2	few	CASSSPSRAGGPDTQYF	TGTGCCAGCAGCTCCCCGTCCAGGGCGGGGGGGCCAGATACGCAGTATTTT
TRBV6-1	TRBJ1-2	NA	few	CASSERGIGGYTF	TGTGCCAGCAGCGAGAGGGGGATAGGTGGCTACACCTTC
TRBV20-1	TRBJ2-1	NA	NA	CSARQLGEQFF	TGCAGTGCTAGACAGCTCGGGGAGCAGTTCTTC
TRBV28	TRBJ2-3	NA	many	CATRRGGVLGTDTQYF	TGTGCGACGCGCAGGGGGGGGGTGCTTGGCACAGATACGCAGTATTTT
TRBV5-6	TRBJ2-3	TRBD2	many	CASSLGLAYGLDTQYF	TGTGCCAGCAGCTTGGGACTAGCATACGGTTTGGATACGCAGTATTTT
TRBV5-1	TRBJ1-2	TRBD1	NA	CASSLDQGAYGYTF	TGCGCCAGCAGCTTGGATCAGGGGGCCTATGGCTACACCTTC
TRBV4-2	TRBJ2-1	NA	many	CASSLRGLRASGDNEQFF	TGTGCCAGCAGCCTCAGGGGGCTCCGGGCTAGCGGAGACAATGAGCAGTTCTTC
TRBV28	TRBJ2-4	NA	once	CASSLDYRDPKNIQYF	TGTGCCAGCAGTCTCGATTACAGGGACCCCAAAAACATTCAGTACTTC
TRBV5-1	TRBJ2-3	TRBD2	many	CASSSGIAGSTDTQYF	TGCGCCAGCAGCTCCGGGATAGCGGGAAGCACAGATACGCAGTATTTT
TRBV25-1	TRBJ2-3	NA	few	CASTSPWAADTQYF	TGTGCCAGCACCAGCCCGTGGGCGGCCGATACGCAGTATTTT
TRBV4-3	TRBJ2-1	NA	many	CASSQGEGPSSYNEQFF	TGCGCCAGCAGCCAAGGCGAGGGCCCGAGCTCCTACAATGAGCAGTTCTTC